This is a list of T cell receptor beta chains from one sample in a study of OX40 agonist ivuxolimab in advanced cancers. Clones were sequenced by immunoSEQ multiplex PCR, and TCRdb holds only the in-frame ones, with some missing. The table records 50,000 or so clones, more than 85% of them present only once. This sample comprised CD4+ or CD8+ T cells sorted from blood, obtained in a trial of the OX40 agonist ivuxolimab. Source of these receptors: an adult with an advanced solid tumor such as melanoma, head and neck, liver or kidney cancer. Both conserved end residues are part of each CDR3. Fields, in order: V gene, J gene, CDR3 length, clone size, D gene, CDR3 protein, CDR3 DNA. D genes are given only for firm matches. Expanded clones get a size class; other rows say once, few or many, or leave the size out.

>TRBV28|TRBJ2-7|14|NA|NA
CASSSLPETYEQYF
TGTGCCAGCAGTTCCTTGCCTGAGACCTACGAGCAGTACTTC
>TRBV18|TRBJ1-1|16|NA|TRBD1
CASSVRDRSRNTEAFF
TGTGCCAGCTCAGTCCGGGACAGGTCCCGAAACACTGAAGCTTTCTTT
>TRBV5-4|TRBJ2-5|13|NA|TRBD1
CASSLGGSQTQYF
TGTGCCAGTAGCTTAGGGGGCAGCCAGACCCAGTACTTC
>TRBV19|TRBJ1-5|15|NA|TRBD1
CASSIGTGGNQPQHF
TGTGCCAGTAGTATCGGAACAGGGGGCAATCAGCCCCAGCATTTT
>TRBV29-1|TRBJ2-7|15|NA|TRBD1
CSVDDPTGRSYEQYF
TGCAGCGTTGACGACCCGACAGGGAGAAGCTACGAGCAGTACTTC
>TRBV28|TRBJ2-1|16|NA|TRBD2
CASSLLAGDSYNEQFF
TGTGCCAGCAGTTTACTAGCGGGAGACTCCTACAATGAGCAGTTCTTC
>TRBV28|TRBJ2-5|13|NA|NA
CASSPRYQETQYF
TGTGCCAGCAGTCCCAGGTACCAAGAGACCCAGTACTTC
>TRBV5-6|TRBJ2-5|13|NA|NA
CASSTDQQETQYF
TGTGCCAGCAGCACCGACCAACAAGAGACCCAGTACTTC
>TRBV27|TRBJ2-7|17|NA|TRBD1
CASSLSYGQGAPYEQYF
TGTGCCAGCAGTTTATCGTACGGGCAGGGGGCCCCCTACGAGCAGTACTTC
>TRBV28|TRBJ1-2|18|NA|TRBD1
CASTLTRDRGLVYSGYTF
TGTGCCAGCACCCTAACCCGGGACAGGGGACTGGTATACAGTGGCTACACCTTC
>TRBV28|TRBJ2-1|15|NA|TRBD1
CASSFGQGVYNEQFF
TGTGCCAGCAGTTTTGGACAGGGGGTCTACAATGAGCAGTTCTTC
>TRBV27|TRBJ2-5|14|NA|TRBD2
CASRYSGSMETQYF
TGTGCCAGCAGGTATAGCGGGAGTATGGAGACCCAGTACTTC
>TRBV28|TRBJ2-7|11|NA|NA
CASSYGWEQYF
TGTGCCAGCAGTTACGGATGGGAGCAGTACTTC
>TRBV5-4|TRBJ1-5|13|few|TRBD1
CASTGTADQPQHF
TGTGCCAGCACGGGGACAGCCGATCAGCCCCAGCATTTT
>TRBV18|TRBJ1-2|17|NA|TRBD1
CASSPPLTGGAFYGYTF
TGTGCCAGCTCACCACCCTTGACAGGGGGCGCCTTCTATGGCTACACCTTC
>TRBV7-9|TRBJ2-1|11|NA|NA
CASSSHYEQFF
TGTGCCAGCAGCTCCCATTATGAGCAGTTCTTC
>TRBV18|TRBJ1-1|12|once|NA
CASSPKNTEAFF
TGTGCCAGCTCACCTAAGAACACTGAAGCTTTCTTT
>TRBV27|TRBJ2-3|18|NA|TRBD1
CASSLSMAGGAGTDTQYF
TGTGCCAGCAGTTTATCGATGGCAGGGGGCGCGGGAACAGATACGCAGTATTTT
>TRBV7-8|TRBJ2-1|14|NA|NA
CASSFKVEGNEQFF
TGTGCCAGCAGCTTTAAGGTGGAGGGAAATGAGCAGTTCTTC
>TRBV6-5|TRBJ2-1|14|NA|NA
CASSYSSAYNEQFF
TGTGCCAGCAGTTACTCTAGCGCCTACAATGAGCAGTTCTTC
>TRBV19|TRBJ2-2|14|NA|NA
CATQAGANTGELFF
TGTGCCACCCAAGCCGGGGCTAACACCGGGGAGCTGTTTTTT
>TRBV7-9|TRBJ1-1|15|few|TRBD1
CASSFTTGMNTEAFF
TGTGCCAGCAGCTTTACGACAGGGATGAACACTGAAGCTTTCTTT
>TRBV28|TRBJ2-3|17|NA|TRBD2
CASSLLSAGGRSDTQYF
TGTGCCAGCAGTTTACTGTCTGCTGGCGGGAGGTCAGATACGCAGTATTTT
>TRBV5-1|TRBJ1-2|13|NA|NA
CASSLGGADGYTF
TGCGCCAGCAGCTTGGGTGGGGCGGATGGCTACACCTTC
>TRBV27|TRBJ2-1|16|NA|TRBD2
CASSLSGLAGPNEQFF
TGTGCCAGCAGTTTATCGGGACTAGCGGGGCCCAATGAGCAGTTCTTC
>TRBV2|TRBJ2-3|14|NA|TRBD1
CASRGPTGFDTQYF
TGTGCCAGCAGGGGTCCGACAGGGTTCGATACGCAGTATTTT
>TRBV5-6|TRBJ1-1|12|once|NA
CASGSRNTEAFF
TGTGCCAGCGGGTCTCGTAACACTGAAGCTTTCTTT
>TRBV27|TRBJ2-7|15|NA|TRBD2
CASSFSGGGFYEQYF
TGTGCCAGCAGTTTCTCTGGGGGAGGGTTCTACGAGCAGTACTTC
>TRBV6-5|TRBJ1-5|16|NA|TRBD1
CASSYSQGDSNQPQHF
TGTGCCAGCAGTTACTCGCAGGGGGATAGCAATCAGCCCCAGCATTTT
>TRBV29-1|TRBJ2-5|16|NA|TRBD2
CSGEGLAGGSQETQYF
TGCAGCGGAGAGGGACTAGCGGGAGGCAGCCAAGAGACCCAGTACTTC
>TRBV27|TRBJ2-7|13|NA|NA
CASSFTASYEQYF
TGTGCCAGCAGTTTTACGGCTAGCTACGAGCAGTACTTC
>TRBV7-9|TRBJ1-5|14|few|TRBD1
CASSLGQGDQPQHF
TGTGCCAGCAGCTTAGGACAGGGCGATCAGCCCCAGCATTTT
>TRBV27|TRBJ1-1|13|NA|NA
CASSFETYTEAFF
TGTGCCAGCAGTTTTGAAACGTACACTGAAGCTTTCTTT
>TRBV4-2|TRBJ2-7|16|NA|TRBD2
CASSQGITSGVYEQYF
TGTGCCAGCAGTCAGGGTATCACTAGCGGGGTTTACGAGCAGTACTTC
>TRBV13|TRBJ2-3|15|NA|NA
CASSLSARFTDTQYF
TGTGCCAGCAGCTTGTCCGCGAGGTTTACAGATACGCAGTATTTT
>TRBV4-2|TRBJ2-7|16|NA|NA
CASSQDTAGTSYEQYF
TGTGCCAGCAGCCAAGATACAGCAGGGACCTCCTACGAGCAGTACTTC
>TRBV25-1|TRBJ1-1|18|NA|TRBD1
CASSESRRTGLMNTEAFF
TGTGCCAGCAGTGAATCCCGCCGGACAGGGCTAATGAACACTGAAGCTTTCTTT
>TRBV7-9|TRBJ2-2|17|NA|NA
CASSPWVGGPNTGELFF
TGTGCCAGCAGCCCCTGGGTAGGCGGACCGAACACCGGGGAGCTGTTTTTT
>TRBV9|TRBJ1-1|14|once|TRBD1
CASSEGQGNTEAFF
TGTGCCAGCAGCGAAGGACAGGGGAACACTGAAGCTTTCTTT
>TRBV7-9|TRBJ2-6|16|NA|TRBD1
CASSQGQGAGANVLTF
TGTGCCAGCAGCCAGGGACAGGGGGCTGGGGCCAACGTCCTGACTTTC
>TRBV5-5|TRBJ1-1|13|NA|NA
CASSLGDTTEAFF
TGTGCCAGCAGCTTGGGAGACACTACTGAAGCTTTCTTT
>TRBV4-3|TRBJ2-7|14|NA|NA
CASSQEGGGWEQYF
TGCGCCAGCAGTCAAGAAGGAGGAGGGTGGGAGCAGTACTTC
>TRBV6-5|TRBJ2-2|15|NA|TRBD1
CASSSGTVNTGELFF
TGTGCCAGCAGTTCCGGGACAGTGAACACCGGGGAGCTGTTTTTT
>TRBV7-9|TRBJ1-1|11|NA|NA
CASSLGTEAFF
TGTGCCAGCAGCCTCGGCACTGAAGCTTTCTTT
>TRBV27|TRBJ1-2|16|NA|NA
CASSLKGRSLNYGYTF
TGTGCCAGCAGTTTAAAGGGGCGCAGCCTTAACTATGGCTACACCTTC
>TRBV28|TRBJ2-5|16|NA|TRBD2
CASTPPRDAGRETQYF
TGTGCCAGCACCCCCCCCCGGGACGCCGGGAGGGAGACCCAGTACTTC
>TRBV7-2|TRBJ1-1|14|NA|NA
CASSLAGSRVEAFF
TGTGCCAGCAGCTTAGCAGGTTCCAGGGTGGAAGCTTTCTTT
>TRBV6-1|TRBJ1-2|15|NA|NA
CASSEGSTGKDGYTF
TGTGCCAGCAGTGAAGGATCTACGGGTAAGGATGGCTACACCTTC
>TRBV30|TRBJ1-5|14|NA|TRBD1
CAWSEGQGNQPQHF
TGTGCCTGGAGTGAAGGACAGGGGAATCAGCCCCAGCATTTT
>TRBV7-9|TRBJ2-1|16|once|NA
CASSPRAGSSYNEQFF
TGTGCCAGCAGCCCCCGTGCAGGGTCCTCCTACAATGAGCAGTTCTTC
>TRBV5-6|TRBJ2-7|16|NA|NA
CASSLVGLGDLGEQYF
TGTGCCAGCAGCTTGGTCGGTCTGGGAGATTTAGGCGAGCAGTACTTC
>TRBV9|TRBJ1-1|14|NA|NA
CASTHVVANSEAFF
TGTGCCAGCACCCACGTAGTAGCTAACAGTGAAGCTTTCTTT
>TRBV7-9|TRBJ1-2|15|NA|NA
CASSFVEGAIYGYTF
TGTGCCAGCAGCTTCGTCGAAGGGGCGATCTATGGCTACACCTTC
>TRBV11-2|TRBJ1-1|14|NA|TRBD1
CASSLGQGFTEAFF
TGTGCCAGCAGCTTGGGACAGGGATTCACTGAAGCTTTCTTT
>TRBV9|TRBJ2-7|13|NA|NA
CASSVGISYEQYF
TGTGCCAGCAGCGTAGGCATCTCCTACGAGCAGTACTTC
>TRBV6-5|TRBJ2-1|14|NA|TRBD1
CASSDRGYYNEQFF
TGTGCCAGCAGTGACAGGGGTTATTACAATGAGCAGTTCTTC
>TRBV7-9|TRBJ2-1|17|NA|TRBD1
CASSRRDYRDRDNEQFF
TGTGCCAGCAGCCGCCGAGATTATCGGGACAGAGACAATGAGCAGTTCTTC
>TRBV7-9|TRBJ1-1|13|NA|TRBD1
CASSWTGNTEAFF
TGTGCCAGCAGCTGGACAGGGAACACTGAAGCTTTCTTT
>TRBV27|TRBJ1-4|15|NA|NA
CASSLFRDNREKLFF
TGTGCCAGCAGTTTATTTAGGGACAATAGGGAAAAACTGTTTTTT